A selection of T cell receptor beta chains follows, all from one sample in a study of Ad26.COV2.S vaccination and SARS-CoV-2 variants. Libraries were prepared by immunoSEQ multiplex PCR; TCRdb keeps only in-frame clonotypes and omits some of them. Among 300,000 to 400,000 clones listed, 80% to 90% were seen once. This specimen was peripheral blood, taken in a trial of Ad26.COV2.S vaccine versus placebo. These receptor sequences come from a person between 18 and 59 years old who received the Ad26.COV2.S COVID-19 vaccine or a placebo. Each CDR3 is given with its conserved first and last residue. D genes are given only for firm matches. Size is stated for part of the rows, as once, few or many counts, or as a class when the clone is expanded.

>.|TRBV7-2|.|TRBJ2-5
TGTGCCAGCAGCTTAAGGTTAGACGAGACCCAGTACTTC
CASSLRLDETQYF
>TRBD1|TRBV13|.|TRBJ2-7
TGTGCCAGCAGCTTAGGGCCGGGACAGGGGTCCTACGAGCAGTACTTC
CASSLGPGQGSYEQYF
>.|TRBV3-1/TRBV3-2|.|TRBJ1-4
TGTGCCAGCAGCCAAGATTTGGAAAAACTGTTTTTT
CASSQDLEKLFF
>.|TRBV9|.|TRBJ1-3
TGTGCCAGCAGCCCATGGGAGGGAAACACCATATATTTT
CASSPWEGNTIYF
>.|TRBV7-2|.|TRBJ2-3
TGTGCCAGCAGCTTAAGGCGCGGTGCACGCACAGATACGCAGTATTTT
CASSLRRGARTDTQYF
>.|TRBV7-9|.|TRBJ2-7
TGTGCCAGCAGCTCCCCCGCTGCAGGCCGCCCCTACGAGCAGTACTTC
CASSSPAAGRPYEQYF
>.|TRBV24-1|.|TRBJ2-3
TGTGCCCCCACCAGGAGCACAGATACGCAGTATTTT
CAPTRSTDTQYF
>.|TRBV30|once|TRBJ2-6
TGTGCCCTAGCTACAGGTTCTGGGGCCAACGTCCTGACTTTC
CALATGSGANVLTF
>.|TRBV6-5|.|TRBJ1-5
TGTGCCAGCAGCGCAGGCCGTGGGGGGCATCAGCCCCAGCATTTT
CASSAGRGGHQPQHF
>TRBD1|TRBV9|.|TRBJ2-1
TGTGCCAGCAGCGTTAGGACAGGGGATGAGCAGTTCTTC
CASSVRTGDEQFF
>TRBD1|TRBV4-2|.|TRBJ2-5
TGTGCCAGCAGCCACGGACAGGGCACACTAGGGCGAGAGACCCAGTACTTC
CASSHGQGTLGRETQYF
>.|TRBV5-8|.|TRBJ1-6
TGTGCCAGCAGCTTGGCGGGGGAATCTTCGGGTTCACCCCTCCACTTT
CASSLAGESSGSPLHF
>.|TRBV7-9|.|TRBJ1-2
TGTGCCAGCAGCTTAGCGGTTACAACCGGCCGGGGCTACACCTTC
CASSLAVTTGRGYTF
>.|TRBV3-1/TRBV3-2|.|TRBJ2-7
TGTGCCAGCAGCCAAGAGGGAGGCGAGCAGTACTTC
CASSQEGGEQYF
>.|TRBV7-9|.|TRBJ1-1
TGTGCCAGCAGCTTGCGGGGCCCATGGACTGAAGCTTTCTTT
CASSLRGPWTEAFF
>.|TRBV4-2|.|TRBJ1-5
TGTGCCAGCAGCCCGGGCCTCAGCAATCAGCCCCAGCATTTT
CASSPGLSNQPQHF
>.|TRBV7-2|.|TRBJ1-6
TGTGCCAGCAGCTTAGACGGGGGCTCACCCCTCCACTTT
CASSLDGGSPLHF
>TRBD1|TRBV7-2|.|TRBJ2-7
TGTGCCAGCAGCTCCACAGGGACAGGGTACAACGAGCAGTACTTC
CASSSTGTGYNEQYF
>.|TRBV19|.|TRBJ2-7
TGTGCCAGTAGTATGGAGGGGCTCCCCTACGAGCAGTACTTC
CASSMEGLPYEQYF
>.|TRBV10-3|.|TRBJ1-1
TGTGCCATCAGCCCCGGGACCCCGAACACTGAAGCTTTCTTT
CAISPGTPNTEAFF
>.|TRBV4-3|once|TRBJ1-2
TGCGCCAGCAGCCAAGATTGGCAGGGCGGCTCTGGCTACACCTTC
CASSQDWQGGSGYTF
>.|TRBV7-9|.|TRBJ2-2
TGTGCCAGCAGCTTTCGACGGGGCCGGGTCGGCGGGGAGCTGTTTTTT
CASSFRRGRVGGELFF
>TRBD2|TRBV4-2|.|TRBJ2-3
TGTGCCAGCAGCCAAGATTGGCGGGGGGGCACAGATACGCAGTATTTT
CASSQDWRGGTDTQYF
>TRBD1|TRBV5-1|few|TRBJ1-4
TGCGCCAGCAGCTTGGAGTCAGGGGGATATGAAAAACTGTTTTTT
CASSLESGGYEKLFF
>TRBD1|TRBV3-1/TRBV3-2|.|TRBJ2-2
TGTGCCAGCAGCCAAATGGGACAGGGGGCCGGCGGGGAGCTGTTTTTT
CASSQMGQGAGGELFF
>.|TRBV7-9|.|TRBJ1-3
TGTGCCAGCAGCCCCCCAACAGGCCTCTCTGGAAACACCATATATTTT
CASSPPTGLSGNTIYF
>.|TRBV4-3|.|TRBJ1-2
TGCGCCAGCAGCCAGGATAAGGGCAGCCGGGGCCGAATAAACTATGGCTACACCTTC
CASSQDKGSRGRINYGYTF
>.|TRBV6-5|.|TRBJ1-5
TGTGCCAGCAGGTACGGGACACCAAGTACATGGCCCCAGCATTTT
CASRYGTPSTWPQHF
>TRBD2|TRBV10-3|.|TRBJ2-3
TGTGCCATCAAATCCAGCGGGGGGGCCCCAGATACGCAGTATTTT
CAIKSSGGAPDTQYF
>.|TRBV4-1|.|TRBJ1-5
TGCGCCAGCACTGAGACAGCTTCCAATCAGCCCCAGCATTTT
CASTETASNQPQHF
>TRBD2|TRBV6-5|.|TRBJ2-5
TGTGCCAGCAGTTCAACTAGCGGGGGGCAGGAGACCCAGTACTTC
CASSSTSGGQETQYF
>.|TRBV18|.|TRBJ2-3
TGTGCCAGCTCACCGCTAAAGGGAGATACGCAGTATTTT
CASSPLKGDTQYF
>.|TRBV19|.|TRBJ2-3
TGTGCCAGTAGGTCGGCATGGGGCACCACAGATACGCAGTATTTT
CASRSAWGTTDTQYF
>TRBD2|TRBV5-5|.|TRBJ2-1
TGTGCCAGCAGCCCCAGACTAGCGCTCTACAATGAGCAGTTCTTC
CASSPRLALYNEQFF
>.|TRBV7-8|.|TRBJ1-1
TGTGCCAGCAGCCCGCATCGGGGGATCGAAGCTTTCTTT
CASSPHRGIEAFF
>TRBD2|TRBV19|few|TRBJ2-2
TGTGCCAGTAGTATAGTAGTACTAGCGGGGGCATTTAACACCGGGGAGCTGTTTTTT
CASSIVVLAGAFNTGELFF
>.|TRBV6-5|.|TRBJ2-7
TGTGCCAGCAGTTTCGGGCAGGGATCCTACGAGCAGTACTTC
CASSFGQGSYEQYF